Presented here are 8 T cell receptor beta chains from one specimen sequenced in a study of blood T cell repertoires in COVID-19. Assay: immunoSEQ multiplex PCR; the TCRdb copy retains only in-frame clones and omits some. Among 450,000 to 500,000 clones listed, over 75% were seen once. Sequences were obtained from peripheral blood. All receptors come from a human donor in a cohort sampled during active COVID-19.

This chain connects TRBV6-1 to TRBJ2-1, with a weak D call TRBD2 (5 bases). Deletions cut 2 bases from V and 4 bases from J, with 12 bases between. This CDR3 region has 15 residues. CDR1 and CDR2 (germline): MNHNS, SASEGT. The CDR3 region has the DNA TGTGCCAGCAGTGAAAGCTGGACTTCATACAATGAGCAGTTCTTC. It encodes CASSESWTSYNEQFF.

This chain connects TRBV9 to TRBJ2-3; the D gene is possibly TRBD1 (5 bases). Trimming pared 2 bases from V and 6 bases from J, leaving 10 bases between. Germline V gene lookup returns CDR1 SGDLS and CDR2 YYNGEE. The CDR3 length is 13 residues. The CDR3 DNA is TGTGCCAGCAGCGTCAGCAGGGTCGATACGCAGTATTTT. Protein sequence: CASSVSRVDTQYF.

The chain couples TRBV4-2 to TRBJ2-2; 7 nucleotides align to TRBD1. CDR3 length: 14 amino acids. Germline assignment: CDR1 LGHNA and CDR2 YNFKEQ. Germline trimming cut 4 bases from V and 7 bases from J; bases unmatched to any gene: 6. Written as DNA, the CDR3 is TGTGCCAGCAGCCTCACAGGGGAAGGCGGGGAGCTGTTTTTT. It yields the protein CASSLTGEGGELFF.

This sequence joins TRBV30 and TRBJ1-3; D unclear. The CDR3 length is 15 residues. V lost 5 bases to trimming and J lost 0 bases, with 14 bases between them. CDR1 is GTSNPN, CDR2 SVGIG, per germline (reference sequence). CDR3 region: CAWGLGIGSGNTIYF. Here the CDR3 DNA reads TGTGCCTGGGGCCTAGGTATTGGCTCTGGAAACACCATATATTTT.

V and J are TRBV3-1 (or the pseudogene TRBV3-2) and TRBJ1-2; D not certain. The CDR3 has 15 residues. CDR1 and CDR2 from the germline V gene are LGHDT and YNNKEL (reference sequence). V lost 3 bases to trimming and J lost 0 bases, with 11 bases between them. The CDR3 DNA reads as TGTGCCAGCAGCCAGCGCCGGGATTCTAACTATGGCTACACCTTC. Translation: CASSQRRDSNYGYTF.

V is TRBV29-1 and J is TRBJ1-1; the D gene is possibly TRBD1 (6 bases). The germline CDR1 and CDR2 sequences are SQVTM and ANQGSEA. This CDR3 comprises 15 residues. V lost 4 bases and J 10 bases, leaving 25 bases between the germline ends. This CDR3 is CSVGNPQTGKGVAFF. CDR3 nucleotides: TGCAGCGTTGGGAATCCTCAAACAGGGAAAGGGGTAGCTTTCTTT.

The rearrangement uses TRBV7-3 and TRBJ2-1; no clear D. Germline CDR1 and CDR2: SGHTA and FQGTGA. The CDR3 spans 13 residues. V lost 4 bases to trimming and J lost 0 bases, with 4 bases between them. The CDR3 sequence: CASSSSSYNEQFF. CDR3 sequence (DNA): TGTGCCAGCAGCTCGAGCTCCTACAATGAGCAGTTCTTC.

The rearrangement uses TRBV28 and TRBJ2-5; 9 nucleotides line up with TRBD2. The CDR3 length is 16 residues. V shed 5 bases and J 4 bases; nucleotides not matched to a gene: 11. CDR1 MDHEN and CDR2 SYDVKM come from the germline V gene. The CDR3 DNA reads as TGTGCCAGCAGTCGACCAATAGCGGGAGCGGGAGAGACCCAGTACTTC. Amino acid sequence: CASSRPIAGAGETQYF.